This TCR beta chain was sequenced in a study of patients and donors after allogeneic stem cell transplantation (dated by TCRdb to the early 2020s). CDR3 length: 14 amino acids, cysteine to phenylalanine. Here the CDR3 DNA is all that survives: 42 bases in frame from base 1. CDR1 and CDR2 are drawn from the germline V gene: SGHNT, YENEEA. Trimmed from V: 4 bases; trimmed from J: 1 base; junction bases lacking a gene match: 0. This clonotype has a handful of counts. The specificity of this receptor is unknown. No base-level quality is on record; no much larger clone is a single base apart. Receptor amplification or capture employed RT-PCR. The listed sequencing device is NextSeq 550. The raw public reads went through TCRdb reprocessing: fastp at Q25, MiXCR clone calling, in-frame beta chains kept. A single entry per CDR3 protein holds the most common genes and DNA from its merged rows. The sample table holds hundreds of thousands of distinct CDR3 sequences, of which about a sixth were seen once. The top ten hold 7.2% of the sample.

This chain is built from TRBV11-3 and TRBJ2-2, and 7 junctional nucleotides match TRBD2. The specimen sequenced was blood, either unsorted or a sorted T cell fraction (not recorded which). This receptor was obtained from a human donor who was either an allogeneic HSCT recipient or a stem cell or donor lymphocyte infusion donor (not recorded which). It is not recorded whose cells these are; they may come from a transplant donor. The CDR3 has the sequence CASSWEGNTGELFF. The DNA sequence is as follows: TGTGCCAGCAGCTGGGAGGGGAACACCGGGGAGCTGTTTTTT.